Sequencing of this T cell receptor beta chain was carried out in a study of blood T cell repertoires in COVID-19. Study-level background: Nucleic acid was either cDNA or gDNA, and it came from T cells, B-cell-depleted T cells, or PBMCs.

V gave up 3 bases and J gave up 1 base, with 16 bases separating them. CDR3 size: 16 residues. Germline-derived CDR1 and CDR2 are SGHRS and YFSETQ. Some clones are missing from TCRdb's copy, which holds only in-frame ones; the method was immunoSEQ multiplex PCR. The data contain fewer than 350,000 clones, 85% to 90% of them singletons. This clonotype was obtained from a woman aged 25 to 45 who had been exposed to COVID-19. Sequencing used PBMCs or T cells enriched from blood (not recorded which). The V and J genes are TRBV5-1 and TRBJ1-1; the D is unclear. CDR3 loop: CASSSRPVGGNTEAFF. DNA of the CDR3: TGCGCCAGCAGCTCCCGGCCAGTGGGAGGGAACACTGAAGCTTTCTTT.